This TCR beta chain was recorded in a study of blood T cell repertoires in COVID-19 (dated by TCRdb to 2020 to 2022). Concerning the study at large: The collaborator samples originated in the United States, Italy and Spain and spanned the acute and convalescent phases of COVID-19. The material from the prospective study consisted of cDNA or gDNA derived from T cells, B-cell-depleted T cells, or PBMCs. The dataset comprised deeply sampled blood TCRbeta repertoires from subjects exposed to, actively infected with, or recovered from COVID-19. The repertoires were released in a freely available public database intended as a resource for research on the immune response to SARS-CoV-2. Samples came from the ongoing ImmuneRACE study (first 160 participants) plus 1,254 subjects from 6 global collaborators. A de-identified subject ID, COVID-19 status, age in years and sex were almost always included in the sample metadata. Where available, HLA class I and class II types were taken from metadata supplied by the sample provider and were not determined by assay-based typing. General conclusions and limits of the study: The quantity of clinical and demographic metadata differed by source and by participant and was supplied without curation.

For CDR1 and CDR2, the germline V gene lists SGHTA and FQGNSA. V is clipped by 7 bases and J by 4 bases, and the sequence between their germline boundaries is 7 bases long. Measured from the cysteine to the phenylalanine, the CDR3 is 11 residues long. CDR3 DNA is the only sequence kept; it has 33 bases, read in frame from the first base. Regarding this clone: Its antigen has not been determined. No quality values exist for individual bases; no much larger clone is one base distant.

Whole blood was collected in K2EDTA tubes by collaborating institutions according to the institutions' own protocols. For TCRbeta analysis, collaborators shipped samples as frozen whole blood, isolated PBMCs, or DNA extracted from either of those sample types. The immunoSEQ Assay, a bias-controlled multiplex PCR, was used to amplify TCRbeta CDR3 regions from genomic DNA. The source study handled its data this way. The number of nucleated cells in each sample was estimated by amplification of reference gene primers within the assay. To quantify the absolute abundance of each unique TCRbeta CDR3 rearrangement, sequence reads were collapsed and filtered. For each sample, productive Simpson clonality was calculated as the square root of Simpson's diversity index over productive rearrangements. TCRdb obtained this table from immuneACCESS and retained in-frame rearrangements with V and J assigned. These tables miss some clones; where compared with another copy, unresolved V genes account for less than half of the shortfall, and the remainder is unexplained. V and J calls and clone size follow that table, whereas D and trimming were derived from the DNA. This sample comprises some 150,000 clones, 86% of them detected only once. In total, the top ten clones hold roughly 7% of the sample.

The specimen sequenced was peripheral blood. The receptor was isolated from a woman older than 75 in a cohort sampled during active or convalescent COVID-19. The chain employs TRBV7-2 and TRBJ2-5, with the identity of the D gene unclear. CDR3 protein: CASNFLETQYF. The sequenced DNA is TGTGCCAGCAACTTCCTAGAGACCCAGTACTTC.